Each of the 7 T cell receptor beta chains below was sequenced from the same sample in a study of beta chain features in type 1 diabetes. What was sequenced were expressed TCRB transcripts, since all of the isolated RNA had been reverse transcribed. Using immunoSEQ multiplex PCR, the repertoire was profiled, and TCRdb retains in-frame clones only, with some absent. The data contain over 700,000 clones, about a sixth of them singletons. The sequencing sample was made of naive CD4+ T cells from blood. These receptors all stem from a woman aged 18-29 years in good health.

This clone was counted a few times. The chain couples TRBV5-1 to TRBJ2-7; 7 positions match TRBD2. V lost 0 bases, J lost 2 bases, and 8 bases stayed unmatched. The CDR3 is made up of 16 amino acids. Germline CDR1 reads SGHRS; CDR2 reads YFSETQ. CDR3 sequence (DNA): TGCGCCAGCAGCTTGGCCGAAGGGAGGGCCACCTACGAGCAGTACTTC. This translates into CASSLAEGRATYEQYF.

This sequence joins TRBV4-2 and TRBJ2-1; no firm D call. The CDR3 spans 16 residues. The V and J ends lost 2 bases and 2 bases respectively, with 13 bases between them. Germline V lookup: CDR1 LGHNA, CDR2 YNFKEQ. CDR3 nucleotide sequence: TGTGCCAGCAGCCAACTAGGAATCGGAACCTACAATGAGCAGTTCTTC. It codes for CASSQLGIGTYNEQFF.

In this sample, this clone turned up a few times. The chain joins TRBV18 to TRBJ2-7, with TRBD1 identical over 10 bases. CDR1 is KGHSH and CDR2 is LQKENI in the germline V gene. J lost 2 bases, V lost 5 bases, and 9 bases had no gene match. This CDR3 comprises 16 residues. The CDR3 spells CASSTGTGTGAYEQYF. DNA of the CDR3: TGTGCCAGCTCAACTGGCACCGGGACAGGGGCCTACGAGCAGTACTTC.

This clone came up a few times. A junction end diverges from the germline sequence, so it may reflect a read error. The chain recombines TRBV19 with TRBJ2-2; D remains ambiguous. The CDR3 is made up of 13 amino acids. The germline V gene encodes CDR1 LNHDA and CDR2 SQIVND (reference sequence). The chain's CDR3 is CASSIENPGELFF. CDR3 coding DNA: TGTGCCAGTAGTATCGAGAACCCCGGGGAGCTGTTTTTT.

This clone appeared a few times. The rearrangement uses TRBV27 and TRBJ2-1, with D hard to call. The CDR3 extends over 13 amino acids. V dropped 3 bases and J dropped 6 bases, with 9 bases sitting between them. CDR1 is MNHEY, CDR2 SMNVEV, per germline (reference sequence). CDR3 DNA: TGTGCCAGCAGTTTTTCCTACATCAATGAGCAGTTCTTC. It encodes CASSFSYINEQFF.

This clone appeared a few times. In the same sample, other DNA sequences code for this CDR3. DNA of the CDR3: TGTGCCAGCAGCAAAGTTCACGAGCAGTACTTC. Residues: CASSKVHEQYF. J is TRBJ2-7 and V is TRBV21-1. TRBV21-1 is shown as a pseudogene. The CDR3 covers 11 residues.

The V gene is TRBV7-6, the J gene TRBJ1-1; no definite D call. The CDR3 extends over 14 amino acids. Trimming took 7 bases from V and 0 from J, leaving 12 bases between them. Per the germline V gene, CDR1 is SGHVS and CDR2 is FNYEAQ. CDR3 protein: CASTGIPMNTEAFF. Written as DNA, the CDR3 is TGTGCCAGCACTGGGATCCCCATGAACACTGAAGCTTTCTTT.